This T cell receptor beta chain was captured in a study of CD8+ T cells in alopecia areata (dated by TCRdb to 2017 to 2018). With regard to the full study: The treated patients took part in an open-label pilot trial in which moderate-to-severe alopecia areata was treated with oral tofacitinib at 5 to 10 mg twice daily. Tofacitinib was administered for 6 to 18 months, and 6 months of follow-up off drug were then conducted to assess delayed response and recurrence. High-throughput TCRbeta sequencing was used to examine T cell clonal expansion in alopecia areata in both the C3H/HeJ mouse model and human patients. Human TCRbeta sequencing covered scalp tissue and sorted CD4+ and CD8+ peripheral blood T cells from patchy and totalis/universalis alopecia areata patients and healthy controls. Biopsies were taken from tofacitinib-treated patients at baseline and at 4 and 24 weeks of treatment, and a later scalp biopsy was taken in several of the tofacitinib-treated patients. Clonality in the scalp was compared among normal scalp (n=4), patchy alopecia areata scalp (n=8), and alopecia totalis/universalis scalp (n=8). The RNA source kit depended on sample type: the PAXgene miRNA kit for fixed scalp, the miRNeasy kit for PBMCs, and the RNeasy kit for mouse skin. TCRbeta CDR3 regions were amplified by immunoSEQ multiplex PCR with 35 Vbeta forward and 13 Jbeta reverse primers. Study-level results and caveats: Shared TCR sequences between patients were less evident than in mice, which may be partly attributable to HLA diversity in the patient population. Higher clonality and more expanded CD8+ clones were observed in lesional scalp than in normal scalp, particularly in alopecia totalis/universalis, a finding suggestive of antigenic drive. Scalp TCR repertoire analysis is complicated because resident alphabeta T cells in normal human skin are also sequenced, whereas mouse skin is dominated by gammadelta T cells.

Library creation used the immunoSEQ multiplex PCR assay. To provide template for TCR sequencing, every sample had RNA extracted and reverse transcribed into cDNA. First-strand cDNA was synthesized using SuperScript III with a 2:1 mix of oligo-dT and random hexamers. Amplification bias was assessed with a synthetic immune receptor repertoire, and residual bias was removed computationally. The study's processing was this. Raw reads were preprocessed for error removal, and CDR3 was defined according to IMGT conventions as running from the conserved cysteine to phenylalanine. Clonality was computed by normalizing Shannon entropy by log2 of the number of productive unique TCRs and subtracting the result from 1. CD4 or CD8 identity of scalp clones was inferred by cross-referencing scalp TCRbeta sequences with sorted blood CD4 and CD8 repertoires. The source is immuneACCESS, and TCRdb retained only in-frame sequences with V and J called. Part of the clones is not carried over; for the studies checked, unresolved V genes explain less than half of this, and the remainder is unexplained. D and trimming come from the DNA, and the V and J calls and clone size come from that table. This sample lists some 130,000 clones; approximately 53% were detected once. Roughly 4.3% of the sample comes from the top ten.

From cysteine to phenylalanine, the CDR3 is 12 amino acids long. CDR3 DNA is the only sequence kept; it has 36 bases, read in frame from the first base. Trimming costs V 3 bases and J 2 bases, and their ends lie 5 bases apart. Sequences ENHRY (CDR1) and SYGVKD (CDR2) are obtained from the germline V gene. Details on this clone: Which antigen it targets is not known. Per-nucleotide qualities are absent, and no much larger clonotype sits a single base away.

Sample time point, as interpreted from the label and publication: baseline before oral tofacitinib. From alopecia areata patients, peripheral blood was collected along with lesional scalp punch biopsies. PBMCs were separated by density centrifugation and stained for CD3, CD4 and CD8, after which CD4+ and CD8+ T cells were sorted on a FACSAria. This TCR came from a human donor with alopecia areata. Here the chain combines TRBV10-3 and TRBJ2-7; there is no confident call for the D gene. Sample: CD4+ T cells sorted from blood, taken at week 0. The bases read TGTGCCATCAGTGACAGTCCCTACGAGCAGTACTTC. Its amino acids are CAISDSPYEQYF.